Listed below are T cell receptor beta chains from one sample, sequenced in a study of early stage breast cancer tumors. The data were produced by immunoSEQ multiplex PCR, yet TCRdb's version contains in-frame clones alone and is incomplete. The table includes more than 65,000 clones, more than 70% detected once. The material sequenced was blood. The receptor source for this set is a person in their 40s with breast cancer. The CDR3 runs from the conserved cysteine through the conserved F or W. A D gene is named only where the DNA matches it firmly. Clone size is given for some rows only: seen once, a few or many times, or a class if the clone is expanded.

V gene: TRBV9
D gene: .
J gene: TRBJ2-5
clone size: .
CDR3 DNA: TGTGCCAGCAGCGTAGCTGGAGGGTTAGGGGAGACCCAGTACTTC
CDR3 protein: CASSVAGGLGETQYF

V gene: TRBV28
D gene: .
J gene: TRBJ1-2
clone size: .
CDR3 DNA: TGTGCCAGCAGTCTAACCGACAGTTATGGCTACACCTTC
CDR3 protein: CASSLTDSYGYTF

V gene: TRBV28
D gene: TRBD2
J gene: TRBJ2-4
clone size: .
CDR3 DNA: TGTGCCAGCAGTTTGCCTTCTAGCGGGAGGAGAAACATTCAGTACTTC
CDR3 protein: CASSLPSSGRRNIQYF

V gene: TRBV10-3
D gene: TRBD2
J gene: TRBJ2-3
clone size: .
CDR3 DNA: TGTGCCATCCAGGAGCGGGAGACCGGAGATACGCAGTATTTT
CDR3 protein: CAIQERETGDTQYF

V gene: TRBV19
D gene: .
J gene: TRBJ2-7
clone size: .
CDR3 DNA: TGTGCCAGTAGTCGCGAAAGCCCCTACGAGCAGTACTTC
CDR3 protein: CASSRESPYEQYF

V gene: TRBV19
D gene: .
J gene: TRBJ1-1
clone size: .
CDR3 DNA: TGTGCCAGTAGTATACACGGGAGAACTGAAGCTTTCTTT
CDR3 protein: CASSIHGRTEAFF

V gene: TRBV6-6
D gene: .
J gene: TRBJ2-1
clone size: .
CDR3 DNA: TGTGCCAGCAGACCCGAGGACGTGTCCTACAATGAGCAGTTCTTC
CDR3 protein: CASRPEDVSYNEQFF

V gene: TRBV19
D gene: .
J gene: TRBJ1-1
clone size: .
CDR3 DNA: TGTGCCAGTAGTATTCGGCTGGGGGCCTCTGAAGCTTTCTTT
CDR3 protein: CASSIRLGASEAFF

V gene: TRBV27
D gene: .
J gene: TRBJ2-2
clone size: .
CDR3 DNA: TGTGCCAGCAGTTTATCGAACACCGGGGAGCTGTTTTTT
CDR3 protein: CASSLSNTGELFF

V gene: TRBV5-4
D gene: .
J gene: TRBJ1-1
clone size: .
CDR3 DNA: TGTGCCAGCAGCGCGACAGGCGGAGGGACTGAAGCTTTCTTT
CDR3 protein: CASSATGGGTEAFF

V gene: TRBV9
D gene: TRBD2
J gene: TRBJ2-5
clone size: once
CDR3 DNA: TGTGCCAGCAGCGTTAGCGGGAGCCAGACCCAGTACTTC
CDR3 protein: CASSVSGSQTQYF

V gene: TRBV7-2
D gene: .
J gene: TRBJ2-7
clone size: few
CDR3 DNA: TGTGCCAGCAGCTTAGGACAGCAGACCTACGAGCAGTACTTC
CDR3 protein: CASSLGQQTYEQYF

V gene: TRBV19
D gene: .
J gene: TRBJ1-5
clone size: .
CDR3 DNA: TGTGCCAGTGAGGACAATAATCAGCCCCAGCATTTT
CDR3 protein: CASEDNNQPQHF

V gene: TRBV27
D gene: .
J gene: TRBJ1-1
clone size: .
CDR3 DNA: TGTGCCAGCAGTTCGGCAGGGAGGACTGAAGCTTTCTTT
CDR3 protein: CASSSAGRTEAFF

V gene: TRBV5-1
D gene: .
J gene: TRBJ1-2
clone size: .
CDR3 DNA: TGCGCCAGCAGCTTGGGTCAGAGCTATGGCTACACCTTC
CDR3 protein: CASSLGQSYGYTF

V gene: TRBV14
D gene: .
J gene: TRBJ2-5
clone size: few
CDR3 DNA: TGTGCCAGCAGCCAAGGACGCCGGGAGACCCAGTACTTC
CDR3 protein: CASSQGRRETQYF

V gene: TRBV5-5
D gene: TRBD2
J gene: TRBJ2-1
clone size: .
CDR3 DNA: TGTGCCAGCAGCCAGACTAGCGGGCGTTCCTACAATGAGCAGTTCTTC
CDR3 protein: CASSQTSGRSYNEQFF

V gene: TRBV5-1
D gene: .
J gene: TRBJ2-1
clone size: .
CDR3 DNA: TGCGCCAGCAGCTCCAAGGAGGGGTCCGCCTACAATGAGCAGTTCTTC
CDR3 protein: CASSSKEGSAYNEQFF

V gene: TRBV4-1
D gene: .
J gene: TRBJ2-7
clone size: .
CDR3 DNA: TGCGCCAGCAGCCAAGTGGGAGTAGGTGAGCAGTACTTC
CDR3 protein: CASSQVGVGEQYF

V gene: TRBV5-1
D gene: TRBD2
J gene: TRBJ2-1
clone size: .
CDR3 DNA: TGCGCCAGCAGCTTCCCCATAGCGGGGGTAAATGAGCAGTTCTTC
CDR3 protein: CASSFPIAGVNEQFF

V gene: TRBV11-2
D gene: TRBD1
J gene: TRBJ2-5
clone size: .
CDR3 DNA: TGTGCCAGCAGCCCTCCTTTAGACAGGGCGAAGACCCAGTACTTC
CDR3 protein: CASSPPLDRAKTQYF

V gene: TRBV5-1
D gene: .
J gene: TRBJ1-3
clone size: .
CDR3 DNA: TGCGCCAGCAGCTTGCGGGACGCCGGAACTGGAAACACCATATATTTT
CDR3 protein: CASSLRDAGTGNTIYF

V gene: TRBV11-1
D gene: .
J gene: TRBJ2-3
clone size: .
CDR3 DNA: TGTGCCAGCAGCTCATCGGGACACAACACAGATACGCAGTATTTT
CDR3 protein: CASSSSGHNTDTQYF

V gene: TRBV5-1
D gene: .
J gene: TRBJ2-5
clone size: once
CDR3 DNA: TGCGCCAGCAGCTTGGACCAAGAGACCCAGTACTTC
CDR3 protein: CASSLDQETQYF